Sequencing of this T cell receptor (beta chain) was carried out in a study of cytomegalovirus exposure and HLA in healthy donors. Study-wide findings and caveats: There were a few CMV-associated chains whose specificity for CMV antigens was confirmed in vitro.

In the case of this clone: Its antigen is currently unknown.

The CDR3 consists of 18 residues. Using immunoSEQ multiplex PCR, the repertoire was profiled, and TCRdb retains in-frame clones only, with some absent. The sample lists about 73,000 clones, 85% to 95% occurring once. Sequenced material: PBMCs. The rearrangement joins TRBV1 to TRBJ2-2; TRBD2 was called by the table and not checked on the DNA. TRBV1 is reported as a pseudogene. This clonotype originated in a woman under 30 in good health and CMV-seropositive. The CDR3 here is CTSSQVWTTLSRTGELFF. CDR3 bases: TGCACCAGCAGCCAAGTTTGGACTACCCTATCAAGGACCGGGGAGCTGTTTTTT.